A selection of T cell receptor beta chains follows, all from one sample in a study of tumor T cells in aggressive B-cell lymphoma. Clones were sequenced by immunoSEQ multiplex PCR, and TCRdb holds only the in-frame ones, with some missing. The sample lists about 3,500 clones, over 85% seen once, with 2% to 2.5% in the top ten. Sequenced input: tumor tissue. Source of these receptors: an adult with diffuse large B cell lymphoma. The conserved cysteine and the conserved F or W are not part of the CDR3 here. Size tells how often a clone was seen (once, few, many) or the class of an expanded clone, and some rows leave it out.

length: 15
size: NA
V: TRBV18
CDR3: ASSRGRTLTSTDTQY

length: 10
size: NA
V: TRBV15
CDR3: ATRAGAGGYT

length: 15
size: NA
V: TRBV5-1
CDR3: ASSLAGTGVLAGELF

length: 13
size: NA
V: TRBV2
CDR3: ASTPHLTGSYEQY

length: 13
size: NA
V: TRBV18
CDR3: ASSPRQGENTEAF

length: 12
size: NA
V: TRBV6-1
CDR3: ASRLDLAAGEQF

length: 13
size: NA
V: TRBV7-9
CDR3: ASSLRNRVTGELF

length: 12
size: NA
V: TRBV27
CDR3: ASRLTRDKYEQY

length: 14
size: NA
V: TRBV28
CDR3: ASSSTRDRSENAIY

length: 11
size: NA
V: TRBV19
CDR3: ASNTGRGNEQF

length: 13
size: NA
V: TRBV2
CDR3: ASSDPGLADYEQY

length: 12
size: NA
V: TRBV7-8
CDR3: ASSSLRGDNEQF

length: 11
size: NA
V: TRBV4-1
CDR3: ASSRDITYEQY

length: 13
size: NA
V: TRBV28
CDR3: ASSLRAGQGYEQY

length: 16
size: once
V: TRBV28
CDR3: ASSWASDSNSGANVLT

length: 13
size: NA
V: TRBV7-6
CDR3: ASSPTSGSVYEQY

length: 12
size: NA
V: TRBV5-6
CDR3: ASSLGTGDQPQH

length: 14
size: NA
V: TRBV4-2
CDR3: ASSVGGTSAYNEQF

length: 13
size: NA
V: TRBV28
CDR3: ASSLRGRNNSPLH

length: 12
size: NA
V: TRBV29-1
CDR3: SVGASGGTDTQY

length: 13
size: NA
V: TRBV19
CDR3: ASSPLDRAVQPQH

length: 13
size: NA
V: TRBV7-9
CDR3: ASEDLAGPTDTQY

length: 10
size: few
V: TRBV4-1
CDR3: ASSQSGSEQY